A selection of T cell receptor beta chains follows, all from one sample in a study of blood T cell repertoires in COVID-19. Clones were sequenced by immunoSEQ multiplex PCR, and TCRdb holds only the in-frame ones, with some missing. There are about 220,000 clones in the sample; around 90% occur only once, and about 14% lies in the top ten. The material sequenced was PBMCs or T cells enriched from blood (not recorded which). All receptors come from a man younger than 45 who had been exposed to COVID-19. The CDR3 runs from the conserved cysteine through the conserved F or W. D genes are given only for firm matches. Size tells how often a clone was seen (once, few, many) or the class of an expanded clone, and some rows leave it out.

size: NA
J: TRBJ2-5
D: NA
V: TRBV6-5
DNA: TGTGCCAGCAGTTACCTACTTTCCGGGGCCCAGTACTTC
CDR3: CASSYLLSGAQYF

size: NA
J: TRBJ2-1
D: NA
V: TRBV6-1
DNA: TGTGCCAGCAGTGAATTTACAAATAATGAGCAGTTCTTC
CDR3: CASSEFTNNEQFF

size: NA
J: TRBJ2-4
D: NA
V: TRBV28
DNA: TGTGCCAGCAGTTCCAGGGTAGGAATAGCCAAAAACATTCAGTACTTC
CDR3: CASSSRVGIAKNIQYF

size: once
J: TRBJ2-7
D: NA
V: TRBV2
DNA: TGTGCCAGCAGTGATATATCAGGGAATGGTTTTCACTTC
CDR3: CASSDISGNGFHF

size: NA
J: TRBJ2-7
D: TRBD1
V: TRBV7-6
DNA: TGTGCCAGCAGCTTAAGCTACAGGGGATACGAGCAGTACTTC
CDR3: CASSLSYRGYEQYF

size: NA
J: TRBJ2-1
D: NA
V: TRBV9
DNA: TGTGCCAGCAGCCCCAGTGGCGGGGAGCAGTTCTTC
CDR3: CASSPSGGEQFF

size: NA
J: TRBJ1-3
D: NA
V: TRBV18
DNA: TGTGCCAGCTCATCCACAGGCGCTGGAAACACCATATATTTT
CDR3: CASSSTGAGNTIYF

size: NA
J: TRBJ1-5
D: NA
V: TRBV30
DNA: TGTGCCTGGAGCCGGGGGACCCCCAACAGCCAGCCCCAGCATTTT
CDR3: CAWSRGTPNSQPQHF

size: NA
J: TRBJ2-2
D: NA
V: TRBV9
DNA: TGTGCCAGCAGCGAACTAGTGAACACCGGGGAGCTGTTTTTT
CDR3: CASSELVNTGELFF

size: NA
J: TRBJ1-1
D: NA
V: TRBV7-6
DNA: TGTGCCAGCAGCTCCGAGCGGGGTGAAGCTTTCTTT
CDR3: CASSSERGEAFF

size: NA
J: TRBJ2-7
D: NA
V: TRBV6-5
DNA: TGTGCCAGCAGCCCCAGTGGAGTTACCTACGAGCAGTACTTC
CDR3: CASSPSGVTYEQYF

size: NA
J: TRBJ2-7
D: TRBD1
V: TRBV18
DNA: TGTGCCAGCTCACCATTACAGGGGACAGGGGCTGGTGAGCAGTACTTC
CDR3: CASSPLQGTGAGEQYF

size: NA
J: TRBJ2-6
D: NA
V: TRBV4-3
DNA: TGCGCCAGCAGCCAAGAAACAGGCCAAACGTTGGGGGCCAACGTCCTGACTTTC
CDR3: CASSQETGQTLGANVLTF

size: NA
J: TRBJ2-7
D: NA
V: TRBV13
DNA: TGTGCCAGCAGCTCAGGGGCCGGGGTTAATGCGGAGCAGTACTTC
CDR3: CASSSGAGVNAEQYF

size: once
J: TRBJ2-1
D: TRBD2
V: TRBV24-1
DNA: TGTGCCACCAGTGAGGGAGGCGGGGGGATCTATGAGCAGTTCTTC
CDR3: CATSEGGGGIYEQFF

size: NA
J: TRBJ1-3
D: NA
V: TRBV10-2
DNA: TGCGCCAGCCGCCCATGGAGCTCTGGAAACACCATATATTTT
CDR3: CASRPWSSGNTIYF

size: NA
J: TRBJ1-1
D: TRBD1
V: TRBV19
DNA: TGTGCCAGTAGTATAGAGAAATTGGGACAGCTGAACACTGAAGCTTTCTTT
CDR3: CASSIEKLGQLNTEAFF

size: NA
J: TRBJ1-3
D: NA
V: TRBV4-1
DNA: TGCGCCAGCAGCCCCGACAGAGTTGGGGCCATATATTTT
CDR3: CASSPDRVGAIYF

size: NA
J: TRBJ1-2
D: TRBD1
V: TRBV11-2
DNA: TGTGCCAGCAGCTTGACAGGGGAGAACTATGGCTACACCTTC
CDR3: CASSLTGENYGYTF

size: NA
J: TRBJ1-5
D: TRBD1
V: TRBV19
DNA: TGTGCCACCGGACAGGGTCGGAGTCAGCCCCAGCATTTT
CDR3: CATGQGRSQPQHF

size: NA
J: TRBJ1-1
D: NA
V: TRBV15
DNA: TGTGCCACCAGCAGAGGCAGGGGGAACACTGAAGCTTTCTTT
CDR3: CATSRGRGNTEAFF

size: NA
J: TRBJ2-5
D: TRBD2
V: TRBV5-6
DNA: TGTGCCAGCAGCTTGCCTAGCGGGGGGATAGCCTCCGCTCGAGAGACCCAGTACTTC
CDR3: CASSLPSGGIASARETQYF

size: NA
J: TRBJ2-7
D: NA
V: TRBV5-4
DNA: TGTGCCAGCAGCCCCAGGGGGGATGGCTACGAGCAGTACTTC
CDR3: CASSPRGDGYEQYF

size: NA
J: TRBJ2-3
D: TRBD2
V: TRBV3-1/TRBV3-2
DNA: TGTGCCAGCAGCCAAGATCTACCTAGCGGGCCAGGCACAGATACGCAGTATTTT
CDR3: CASSQDLPSGPGTDTQYF

size: NA
J: TRBJ1-2
D: TRBD1
V: TRBV7-6
DNA: TGTGCCAGCAGCGAAAGCCAGGGGGCGGGTGGCTACACCTTC
CDR3: CASSESQGAGGYTF

size: NA
J: TRBJ2-3
D: TRBD2
V: TRBV3-1/TRBV3-2
DNA: TGTGCCAGCAGCCAAGAGAGGACTAGCCGCCATACGCAGTATTTT
CDR3: CASSQERTSRHTQYF

size: NA
J: TRBJ2-1
D: TRBD1
V: TRBV7-3
DNA: TGTGCCAGCAGCTTCGGGACAGGGGCGCACAATGAGCAGTTCTTC
CDR3: CASSFGTGAHNEQFF

size: NA
J: TRBJ1-1
D: NA
V: TRBV7-9
DNA: TGTGCCAGCAGTCGAAGGGAGTACACTGAAGCTTTCTTT
CDR3: CASSRREYTEAFF

size: NA
J: TRBJ1-1
D: TRBD1
V: TRBV15
DNA: TGTGCCACCAGCAGGGACAGGGTGAACACTGAAGCTTTCTTT
CDR3: CATSRDRVNTEAFF

size: NA
J: TRBJ1-1
D: NA
V: TRBV9
DNA: NA
CDR3: CASSVGAGTGGKTFF

size: NA
J: TRBJ1-4
D: NA
V: TRBV21-1
DNA: TGTGCCAGCAGCCCCCCCACCGACAGAAATAATGAAAAACTGTTTTTT
CDR3: CASSPPTDRNNEKLFF

size: NA
J: TRBJ1-2
D: NA
V: TRBV7-9
DNA: TGTGCCAGCAGCTCTGGAGACAGGCCCAACTATGGCTACACCTTC
CDR3: CASSSGDRPNYGYTF

size: NA
J: TRBJ1-3
D: NA
V: TRBV25-1
DNA: TGTGCCAGCAGTGACAAGAGCTCTGGAAACACCATATATTTT
CDR3: CASSDKSSGNTIYF

size: NA
J: TRBJ1-1
D: NA
V: TRBV18
DNA: TGTGCCAGCTCACCCCCGCGGGGTAACACTGAAGCTTTCTTT
CDR3: CASSPPRGNTEAFF

size: NA
J: TRBJ2-1
D: TRBD1
V: TRBV7-2
DNA: TGTGCCAGCAGCTCGGGGACAGGGAGCTACAATGAGCAGTTCTTC
CDR3: CASSSGTGSYNEQFF

size: NA
J: TRBJ1-3
D: NA
V: TRBV12-5
DNA: TGTGCTAGTGGTCCTGACAGCGACTCTGGAAACACCATATATTTT
CDR3: CASGPDSDSGNTIYF

size: NA
J: TRBJ1-2
D: TRBD1
V: TRBV19
DNA: TGTGCCAGTAGTGACAGGGGGCTCGGCTACACCTTC
CDR3: CASSDRGLGYTF

size: NA
J: TRBJ2-3
D: NA
V: TRBV11-3
DNA: TGTGCCAGCAGCTACGGACAGCCAGATACGCAGTATTTT
CDR3: CASSYGQPDTQYF

size: NA
J: TRBJ2-7
D: TRBD2
V: TRBV10-3
DNA: TGTGCCATCAGTCCACTAGCGGCCGAGCAGTGCTTC
CDR3: CAISPLAAEQCF

size: NA
J: TRBJ1-5
D: NA
V: TRBV27
DNA: TGTGCCAGCAGTTTCTCCGACACAGGACAGCCCCAGCATTTT
CDR3: CASSFSDTGQPQHF

size: once
J: TRBJ2-5
D: NA
V: TRBV23-1
DNA: TGCGCCAGCAGTCCCTTTCTGCCTAGGGGACAAGAGACCCAGTACTTC
CDR3: CASSPFLPRGQETQYF

size: NA
J: TRBJ1-3
D: TRBD1
V: TRBV4-1
DNA: TGCGCCAGCAGCCACTTACAGGGGCGAAACACCATATATTTT
CDR3: CASSHLQGRNTIYF

size: NA
J: TRBJ2-7
D: NA
V: TRBV5-1
DNA: TGCGCCAGCAGACACCGGGACACCTCCTACGAGCAGTACTTC
CDR3: CASRHRDTSYEQYF

size: NA
J: TRBJ2-5
D: NA
V: TRBV7-8
DNA: TGTGCCAGCAGCTTATTCGGTAGCGGAGAGACCCAGTACTTC
CDR3: CASSLFGSGETQYF

size: NA
J: TRBJ1-2
D: NA
V: TRBV19
DNA: TGTGCCAGTAGGTTCGGGGGGCAAGGTGGCTACACCTTC
CDR3: CASRFGGQGGYTF

size: NA
J: TRBJ2-2
D: NA
V: TRBV7-9
DNA: TGTGCCAGCACCACACAGGGCGGCACCGGGGAGCTGTTTTTT
CDR3: CASTTQGGTGELFF

size: NA
J: TRBJ1-2
D: NA
V: TRBV7-9
DNA: TGTGCCAGCAGCTTAGCGCTACAGGGCTCTGGCTACACCTTC
CDR3: CASSLALQGSGYTF

size: NA
J: TRBJ1-2
D: TRBD1
V: TRBV5-6
DNA: TGTGCCAGCAGCCGGGACAGGGGGAACTATGGCTACACCTTC
CDR3: CASSRDRGNYGYTF

size: NA
J: TRBJ1-5
D: TRBD1
V: TRBV19
DNA: TGTGCCAGTAGTATGCGGACAGGACATAATCAGCCCCAGCATTTT
CDR3: CASSMRTGHNQPQHF

size: NA
J: TRBJ2-3
D: NA
V: TRBV5-1
DNA: TGCGCCAGCAGCCCCCTAGGGGGGGGGCCGGGAGATACGCAGTATTTT
CDR3: CASSPLGGGPGDTQYF

size: NA
J: TRBJ2-3
D: NA
V: TRBV4-2
DNA: TGTGCCAGCAGCCAGCCCGAAAATAGGGGGATAGATACGCAGTATTTT
CDR3: CASSQPENRGIDTQYF

size: NA
J: TRBJ1-2
D: NA
V: TRBV15
DNA: TGTGCCACCAGCAGAAATATACAGGGATTCGTTGGCTACACCTTC
CDR3: CATSRNIQGFVGYTF